The source of this T cell receptor (beta chain) is a study of T-cell memory formation after mild COVID-19. Study-wide context: TCR clusters largely stayed donor specific.

Note on this clonotype: As yet, its antigen is unknown.

MiXCR was run by TCRdb on the 5' RACE reads, yielding one entry per CDR3 protein. The data contain just over 400,000 distinct CDR3 sequences, around 22% of them singletons. V gave up 4 bases and J gave up 10 bases, with 19 bases separating them. The CDR3 loop spans 14 amino acids. Germline values: CDR1 SGHVS, CDR2 FQNEAQ. The study, taken as a whole, reports: CD4+ clones that contracted lay mainly in CM and EM; CD8+ ones lay in EMRA. Pre-infection memory carried some responding clones, suggesting that cross-reactive memory joined.

The sequenced sample was PBMCs or a T cell subset sorted from them (not recorded which). The chain links TRBV7-8 to TRBJ1-1; a weak D match, TRBD1 (6 bases). The TCR was taken from an adult woman who had mild COVID-19 (a few samples of this study predate the infection). Cell type and time point are not known. In DNA form, the CDR3 reads TGTGCCAGCAGCTCCACGCCGAGAACAGGGATAGCTTTCTTT. This sequence encodes CASSSTPRTGIAFF.